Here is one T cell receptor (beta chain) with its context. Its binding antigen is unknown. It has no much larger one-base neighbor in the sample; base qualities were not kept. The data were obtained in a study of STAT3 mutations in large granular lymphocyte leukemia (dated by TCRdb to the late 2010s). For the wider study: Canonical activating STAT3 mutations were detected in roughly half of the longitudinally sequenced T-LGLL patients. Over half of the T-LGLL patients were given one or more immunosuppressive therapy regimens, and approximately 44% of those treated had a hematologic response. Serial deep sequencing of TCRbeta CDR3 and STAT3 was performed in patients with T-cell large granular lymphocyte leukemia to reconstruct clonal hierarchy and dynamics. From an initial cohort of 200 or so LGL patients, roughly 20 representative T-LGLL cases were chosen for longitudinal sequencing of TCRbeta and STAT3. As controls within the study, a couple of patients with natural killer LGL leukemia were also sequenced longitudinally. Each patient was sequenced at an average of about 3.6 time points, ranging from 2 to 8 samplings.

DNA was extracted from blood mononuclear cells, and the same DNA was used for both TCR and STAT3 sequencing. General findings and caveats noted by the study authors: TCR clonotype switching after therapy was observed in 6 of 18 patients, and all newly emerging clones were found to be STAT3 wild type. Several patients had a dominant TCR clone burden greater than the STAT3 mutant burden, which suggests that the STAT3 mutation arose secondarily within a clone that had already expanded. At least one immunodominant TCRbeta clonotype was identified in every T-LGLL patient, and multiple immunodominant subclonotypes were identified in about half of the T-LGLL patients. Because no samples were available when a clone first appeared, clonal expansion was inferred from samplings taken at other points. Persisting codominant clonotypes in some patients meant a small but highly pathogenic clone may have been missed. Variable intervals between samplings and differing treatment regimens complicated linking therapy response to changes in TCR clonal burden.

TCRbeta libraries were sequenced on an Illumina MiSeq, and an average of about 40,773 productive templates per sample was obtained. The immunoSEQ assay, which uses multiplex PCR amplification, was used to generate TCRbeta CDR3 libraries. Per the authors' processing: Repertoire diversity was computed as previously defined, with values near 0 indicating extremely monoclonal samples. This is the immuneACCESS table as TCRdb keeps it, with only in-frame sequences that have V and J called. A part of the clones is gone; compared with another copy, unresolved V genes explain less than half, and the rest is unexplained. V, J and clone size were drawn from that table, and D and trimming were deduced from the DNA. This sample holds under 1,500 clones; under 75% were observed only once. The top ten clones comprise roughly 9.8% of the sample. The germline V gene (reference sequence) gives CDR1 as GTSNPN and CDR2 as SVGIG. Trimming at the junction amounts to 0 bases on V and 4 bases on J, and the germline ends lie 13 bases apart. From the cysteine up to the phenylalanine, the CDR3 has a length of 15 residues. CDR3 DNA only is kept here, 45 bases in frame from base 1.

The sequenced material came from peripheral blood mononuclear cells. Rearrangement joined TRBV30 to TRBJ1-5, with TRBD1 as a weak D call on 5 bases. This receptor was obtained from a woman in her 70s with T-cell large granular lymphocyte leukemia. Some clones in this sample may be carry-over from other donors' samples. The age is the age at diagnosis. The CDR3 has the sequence CAWSVLEGRNQPQHF. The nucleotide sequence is TGTGCCTGGAGTGTATTGGAGGGGAGAAATCAGCCCCAGCATTTT.